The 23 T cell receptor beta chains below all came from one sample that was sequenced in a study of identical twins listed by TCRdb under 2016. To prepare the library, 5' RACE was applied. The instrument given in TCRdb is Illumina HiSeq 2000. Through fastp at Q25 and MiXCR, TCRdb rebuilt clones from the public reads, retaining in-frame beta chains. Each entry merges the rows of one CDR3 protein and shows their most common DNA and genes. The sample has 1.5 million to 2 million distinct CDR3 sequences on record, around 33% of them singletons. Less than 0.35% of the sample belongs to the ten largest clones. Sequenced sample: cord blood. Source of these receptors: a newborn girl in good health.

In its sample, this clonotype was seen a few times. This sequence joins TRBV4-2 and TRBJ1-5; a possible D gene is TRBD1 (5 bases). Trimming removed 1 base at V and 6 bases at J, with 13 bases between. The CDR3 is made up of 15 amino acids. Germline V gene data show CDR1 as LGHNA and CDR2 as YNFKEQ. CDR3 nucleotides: TGTGCCAGCAGCCAAGCAGGGCCGATTGGTCAGCCCCAGCATTTT. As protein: CASSQAGPIGQPQHF.

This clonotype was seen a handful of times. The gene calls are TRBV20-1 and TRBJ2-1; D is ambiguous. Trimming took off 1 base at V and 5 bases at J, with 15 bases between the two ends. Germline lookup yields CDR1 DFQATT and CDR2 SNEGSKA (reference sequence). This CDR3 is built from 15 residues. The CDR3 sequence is CSARVLVGRNNEQFF. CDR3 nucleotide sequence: TGCAGTGCTAGAGTCTTGGTGGGTAGAAACAATGAGCAGTTCTTC.

CDR3 amino acids: CASSLDSPRGNSPLHF. CDR3 nucleotide sequence: TGCGCCAGCAGCTTGGACAGTCCAAGGGGAAATTCACCCCTCCACTTT. V usage is TRBV5-1 and J usage is TRBJ1-6, with a weak D call TRBD1 (5 bases). The CDR3 sequence is 16 residues long. Germline CDR1 reads SGHRS; CDR2 reads YFSETQ. Trimming shortened V by 0 bases and J by 7 bases, and 14 bases separated the two germline ends.

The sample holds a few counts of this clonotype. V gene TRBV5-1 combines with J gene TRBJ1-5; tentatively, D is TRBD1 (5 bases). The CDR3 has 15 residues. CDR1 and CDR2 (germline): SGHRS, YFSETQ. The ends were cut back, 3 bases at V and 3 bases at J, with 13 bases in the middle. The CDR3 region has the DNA TGCGCCAGCAGCTGGGGGGGTCAGATCAATCAGCCCCAGCATTTT. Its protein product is CASSWGGQINQPQHF.

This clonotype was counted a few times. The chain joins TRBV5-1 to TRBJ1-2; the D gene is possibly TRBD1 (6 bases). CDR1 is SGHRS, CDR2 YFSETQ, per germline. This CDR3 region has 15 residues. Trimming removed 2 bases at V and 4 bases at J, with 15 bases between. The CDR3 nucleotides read TGCGCCAGCAGCTTACTGGCGGTAGGGGGCTATGGCTACACCTTC. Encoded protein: CASSLLAVGGYGYTF. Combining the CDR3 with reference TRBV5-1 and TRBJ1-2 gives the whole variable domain KAGVTQTPRYLIKTRGQQVTLSCSPISGHRSVSWYQQTPGQGLQFLFEYFSETQRNKGNFPGRFSGRQFSNSRSEMNVSTLELGDSALYLCASSLLAVGGYGYTFGSGTRLTVV.

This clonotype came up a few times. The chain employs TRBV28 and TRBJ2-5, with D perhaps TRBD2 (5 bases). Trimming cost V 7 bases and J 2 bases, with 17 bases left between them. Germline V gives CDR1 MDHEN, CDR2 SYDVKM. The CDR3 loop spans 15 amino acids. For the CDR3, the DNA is TGTGCCAGCACTTATCGTCACCGGGGACAAGAGACCCAGTACTTC. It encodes CASTYRHRGQETQYF.

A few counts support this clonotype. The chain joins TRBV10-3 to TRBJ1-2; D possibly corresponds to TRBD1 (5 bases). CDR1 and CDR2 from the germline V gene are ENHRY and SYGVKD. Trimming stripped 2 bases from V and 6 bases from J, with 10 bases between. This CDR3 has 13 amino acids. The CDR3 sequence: CAISEAGGNGYTF. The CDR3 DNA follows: TGTGCCATCAGTGAGGCCGGGGGGAATGGCTACACCTTC.

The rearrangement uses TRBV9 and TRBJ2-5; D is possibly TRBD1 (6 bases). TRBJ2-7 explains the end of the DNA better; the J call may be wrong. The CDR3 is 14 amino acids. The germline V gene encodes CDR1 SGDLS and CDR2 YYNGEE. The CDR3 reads CASSVEQGLYEQYF. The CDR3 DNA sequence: TGTGCCAGCAGCGTAGAACAGGGCCTATACGAGCAGTACTTC.

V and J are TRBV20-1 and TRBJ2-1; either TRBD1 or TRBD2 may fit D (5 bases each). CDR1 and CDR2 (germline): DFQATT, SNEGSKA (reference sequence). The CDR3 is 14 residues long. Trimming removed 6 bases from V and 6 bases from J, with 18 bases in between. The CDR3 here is CSALDLRGTNEQFF. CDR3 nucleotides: TGCAGTGCACTGGACTTGAGGGGAACCAATGAGCAGTTCTTC.

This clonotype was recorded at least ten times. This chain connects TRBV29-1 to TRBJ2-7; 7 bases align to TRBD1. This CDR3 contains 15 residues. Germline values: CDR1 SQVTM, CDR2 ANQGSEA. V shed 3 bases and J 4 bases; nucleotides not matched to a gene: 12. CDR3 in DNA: TGCAGCGTTGAGTCCCTGCGACAGGGCCCTTACGAGCAGTACTTC. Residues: CSVESLRQGPYEQYF.

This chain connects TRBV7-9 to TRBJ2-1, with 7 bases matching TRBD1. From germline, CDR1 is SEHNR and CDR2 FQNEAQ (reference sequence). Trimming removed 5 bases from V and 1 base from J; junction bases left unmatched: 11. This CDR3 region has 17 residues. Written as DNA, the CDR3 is TGTGCCAGCAGCGCTAGAACACGGGACAGATCCTACAATGAGCAGTTCTTC. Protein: CASSARTRDRSYNEQFF.

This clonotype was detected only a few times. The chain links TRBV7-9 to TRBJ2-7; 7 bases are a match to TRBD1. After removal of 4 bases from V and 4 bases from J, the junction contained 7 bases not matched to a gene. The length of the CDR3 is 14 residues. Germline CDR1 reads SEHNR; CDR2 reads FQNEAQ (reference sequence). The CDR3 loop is CASSSGQLRYEQYF. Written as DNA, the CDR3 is TGTGCCAGCAGCTCGGGACAGCTTCGGTACGAGCAGTACTTC.

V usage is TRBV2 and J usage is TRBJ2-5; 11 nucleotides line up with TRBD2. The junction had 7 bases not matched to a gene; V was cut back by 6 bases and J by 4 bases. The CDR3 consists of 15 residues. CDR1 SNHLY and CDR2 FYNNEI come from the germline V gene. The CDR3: CASSVTSGGRETQYF. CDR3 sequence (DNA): TGTGCCAGCAGCGTCACTAGCGGGGGAAGAGAGACCCAGTACTTC.

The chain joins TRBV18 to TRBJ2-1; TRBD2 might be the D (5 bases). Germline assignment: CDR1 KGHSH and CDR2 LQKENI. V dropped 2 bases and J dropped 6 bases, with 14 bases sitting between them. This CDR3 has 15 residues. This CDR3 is CASSPAEYGGNEQFF. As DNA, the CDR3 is TGTGCCAGCTCACCAGCCGAGTACGGAGGCAATGAGCAGTTCTTC.

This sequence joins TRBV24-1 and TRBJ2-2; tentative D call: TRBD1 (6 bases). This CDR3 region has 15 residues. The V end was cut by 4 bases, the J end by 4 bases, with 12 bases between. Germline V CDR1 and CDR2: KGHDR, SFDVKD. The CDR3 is CATSDPGALTGELFF. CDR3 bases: TGTGCCACCAGTGACCCAGGGGCGCTCACCGGGGAGCTGTTTTTT.

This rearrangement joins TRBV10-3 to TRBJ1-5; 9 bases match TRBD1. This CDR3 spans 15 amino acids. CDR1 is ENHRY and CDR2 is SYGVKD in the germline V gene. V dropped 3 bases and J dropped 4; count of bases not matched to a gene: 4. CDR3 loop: CAISEGQGRNQPQHF. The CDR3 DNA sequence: TGTGCCATCAGTGAAGGACAGGGGAGAAATCAGCCCCAGCATTTT.

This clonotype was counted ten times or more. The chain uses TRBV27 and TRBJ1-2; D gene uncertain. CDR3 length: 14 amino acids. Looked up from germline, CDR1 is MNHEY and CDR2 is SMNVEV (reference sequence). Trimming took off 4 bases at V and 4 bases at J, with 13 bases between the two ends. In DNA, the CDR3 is TGTGCCAGCAGTTCCCTACCCGAGGGCTATGGCTACACCTTC. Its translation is CASSSLPEGYGYTF.

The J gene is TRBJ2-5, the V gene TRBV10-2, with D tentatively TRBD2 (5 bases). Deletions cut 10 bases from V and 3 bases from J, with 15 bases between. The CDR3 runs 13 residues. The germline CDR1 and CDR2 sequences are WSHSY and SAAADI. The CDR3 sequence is CATTWTREETQYF. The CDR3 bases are TGCGCCACCACTTGGACTCGAGAAGAGACCCAGTACTTC.

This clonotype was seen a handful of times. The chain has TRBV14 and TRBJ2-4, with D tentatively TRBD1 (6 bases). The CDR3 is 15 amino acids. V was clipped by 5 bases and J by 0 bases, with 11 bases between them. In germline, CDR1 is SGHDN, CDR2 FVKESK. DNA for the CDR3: TGTGCCAGCAGCAAACAGGGCTTAGCCAAAAACATTCAGTACTTC. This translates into CASSKQGLAKNIQYF. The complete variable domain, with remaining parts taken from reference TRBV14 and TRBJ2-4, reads EAGVTQFPSHSVIEKGQTVTLRCDPISGHDNLYWYRRVMGKEIKFLLHFVKESKQDESGMPNNRFLAERTGGTYSTLKVQPAELEDSGVYFCASSKQGLAKNIQYFGAGTRLSVL.

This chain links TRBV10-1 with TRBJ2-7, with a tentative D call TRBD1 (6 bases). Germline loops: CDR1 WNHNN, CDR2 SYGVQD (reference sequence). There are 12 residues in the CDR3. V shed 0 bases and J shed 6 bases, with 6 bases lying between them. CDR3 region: CASSESTGEQYF. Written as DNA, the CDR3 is TGCGCCAGCAGTGAGTCGACAGGCGAGCAGTACTTC.

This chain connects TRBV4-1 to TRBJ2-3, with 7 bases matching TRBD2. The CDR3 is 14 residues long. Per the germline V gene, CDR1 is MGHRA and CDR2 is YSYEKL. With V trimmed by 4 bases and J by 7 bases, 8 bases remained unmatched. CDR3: CASSRLQRGNTQYF. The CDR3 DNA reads TGCGCCAGCAGCCGCTTGCAGCGGGGAAATACGCAGTATTTT.

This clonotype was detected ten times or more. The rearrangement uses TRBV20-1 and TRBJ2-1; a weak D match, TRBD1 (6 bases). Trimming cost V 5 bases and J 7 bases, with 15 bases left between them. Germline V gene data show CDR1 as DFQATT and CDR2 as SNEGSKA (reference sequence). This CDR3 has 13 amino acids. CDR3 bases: TGCAGTGCTCGCAGGGGATTGGGGAATGAGCAGTTCTTC. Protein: CSARRGLGNEQFF.

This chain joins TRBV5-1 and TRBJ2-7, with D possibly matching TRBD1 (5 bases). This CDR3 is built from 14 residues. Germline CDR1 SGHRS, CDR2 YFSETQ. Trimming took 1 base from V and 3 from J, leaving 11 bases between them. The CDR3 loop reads CASSLWGRYYEQYF. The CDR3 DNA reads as TGCGCCAGCAGCTTGTGGGGCCGGTACTACGAGCAGTACTTC.